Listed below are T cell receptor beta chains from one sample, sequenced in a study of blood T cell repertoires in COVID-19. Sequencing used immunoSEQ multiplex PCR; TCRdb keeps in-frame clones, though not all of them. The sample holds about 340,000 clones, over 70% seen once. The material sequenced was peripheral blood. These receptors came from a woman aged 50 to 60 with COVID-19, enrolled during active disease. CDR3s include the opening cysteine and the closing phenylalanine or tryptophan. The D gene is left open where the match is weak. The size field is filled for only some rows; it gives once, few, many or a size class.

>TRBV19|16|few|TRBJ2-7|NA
CASSPSLGGRSYEQYF
TGTGCCAGTAGTCCTAGCTTAGGTGGCAGGTCCTACGAGCAGTACTTC
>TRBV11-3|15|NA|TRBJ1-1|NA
CASSLDNWQNTEAFF
TGTGCCAGCAGCTTAGATAATTGGCAGAACACTGAAGCTTTCTTT
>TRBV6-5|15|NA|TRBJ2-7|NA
CASSSRLNSPYEQYF
TGTGCCAGCAGTTCTCGACTCAATAGCCCCTACGAGCAGTACTTC
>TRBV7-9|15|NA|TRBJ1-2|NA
CASSKGVAGDGGYTF
TGTGCCAGCAGCAAGGGGGTTGCAGGGGATGGTGGCTACACCTTC
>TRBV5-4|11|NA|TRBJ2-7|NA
CASSRGAEQYF
TGTGCCAGCAGCCGAGGCGCCGAGCAGTACTTC
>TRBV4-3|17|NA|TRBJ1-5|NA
CASSPSSWGGIDQPQHF
TGCGCCAGCAGCCCTTCGTCTTGGGGCGGAATCGATCAGCCCCAGCATTTT
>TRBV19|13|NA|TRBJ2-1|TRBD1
CASSRTGGNEQFF
TGTGCCAGTTCGAGGACAGGGGGCAATGAGCAGTTCTTC
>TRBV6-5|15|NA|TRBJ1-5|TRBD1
CASRDRGGSNQPQHF
TGTGCCAGCAGGGACAGGGGTGGTTCAAATCAGCCCCAGCATTTT
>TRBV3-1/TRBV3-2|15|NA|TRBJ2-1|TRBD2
CASSLPGLPPDEQFF
TGTGCCAGCAGCCTCCCGGGACTACCGCCCGATGAGCAGTTCTTC
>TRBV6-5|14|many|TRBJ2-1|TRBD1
CASRIGQGRNEQFF
TGTGCCAGCAGAATAGGACAGGGCCGTAATGAGCAGTTCTTC
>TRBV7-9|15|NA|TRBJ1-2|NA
CASSQTTESQYGYTF
TGTGCCAGCAGCCAAACGACTGAATCCCAATATGGCTACACCTTC
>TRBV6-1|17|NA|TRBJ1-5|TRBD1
CASSAGTGSYSNQPQHF
TGTGCCAGCAGTGCAGGGACAGGGAGTTATAGCAATCAGCCCCAGCATTTT
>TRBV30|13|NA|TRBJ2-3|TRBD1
CALYGQGRYTQYF
TGTGCCCTATACGGACAGGGCAGGTATACGCAGTATTTT
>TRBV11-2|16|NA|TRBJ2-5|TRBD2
CASSPGLAGYQETQYF
TGTGCCAGCAGCCCAGGACTAGCGGGGTACCAAGAGACCCAGTACTTC
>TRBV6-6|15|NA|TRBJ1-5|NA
CASSPLSNSNQPQHF
TGTGCCAGCAGTCCCCTGAGCAATAGCAATCAGCCCCAGCATTTT
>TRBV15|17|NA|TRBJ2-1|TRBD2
CATSRDLAESSYNEQFF
TGTGCCACCAGCAGAGATCTAGCGGAGAGCTCCTACAATGAGCAGTTCTTC
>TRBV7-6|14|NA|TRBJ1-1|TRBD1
CASRQRGQNTEAFF
TGTGCCAGCAGACAAAGGGGGCAGAACACTGAAGCTTTCTTT
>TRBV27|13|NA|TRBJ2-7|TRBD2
CASSLGTTYEQYF
TGTGCCAGCAGTTTAGGGACTACATACGAGCAGTACTTC
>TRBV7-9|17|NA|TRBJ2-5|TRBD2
CASSSSLTSGREGTQYF
TGTGCCAGCAGCTCAAGTCTTACTAGCGGGAGGGAAGGGACCCAGTACTTC
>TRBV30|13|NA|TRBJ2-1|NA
CAWSPGAYNEQFF
TGTGCCTGGAGTCCCGGGGCCTACAATGAGCAGTTCTTC
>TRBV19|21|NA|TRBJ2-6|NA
CASSLVANRGGLNTGANVLTF
TGTGCCAGTAGTCTCGTGGCTAACAGGGGGGGCTTAAATACTGGGGCCAACGTCCTGACTTTC
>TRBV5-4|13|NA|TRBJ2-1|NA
CASSPPLYNEQFF
TGTGCCAGCAGTCCCCCTCTCTACAATGAGCAGTTCTTC
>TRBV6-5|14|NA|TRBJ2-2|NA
CASWGIGSAGELFF
TGTGCCTCATGGGGGATCGGGAGTGCCGGGGAGCTGTTTTTT
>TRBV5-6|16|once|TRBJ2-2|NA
CASSLSGQGSTGELFF
TGTGCCAGCAGCTTGTCGGGCCAGGGTAGCACCGGGGAGCTGTTTTTT
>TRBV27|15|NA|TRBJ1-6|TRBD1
CASSFDRGYNSPLHF
TGTGCCAGCAGTTTTGACAGGGGATATAATTCACCCCTCCACTTT
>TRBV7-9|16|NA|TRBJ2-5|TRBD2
CASSLIGAGRGETQYF
TGTGCCAGCAGCTTAATTGGGGCCGGGAGGGGAGAGACCCAGTACTTC
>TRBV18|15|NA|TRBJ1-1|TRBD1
CASSQRTGDNTEAFF
TGTGCCAGCTCGCAGAGGACAGGGGATAACACTGAAGCTTTCTTT
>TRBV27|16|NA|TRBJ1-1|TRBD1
CASSRGTGGMNTEAFF
TGTGCCAGCAGTCGCGGGACAGGGGGGATGAACACTGAAGCTTTCTTT
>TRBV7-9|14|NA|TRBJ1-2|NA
CASSLAPGGGGYTF
TGTGCCAGCAGCTTAGCTCCGGGAGGCGGCGGCTACACCTTC
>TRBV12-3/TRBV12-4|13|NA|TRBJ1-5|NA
CASRGSHGQPQHF
TGTGCCAGCAGAGGTTCTCACGGGCAGCCCCAGCATTTT
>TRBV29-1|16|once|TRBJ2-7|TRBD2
CSVEGLAGGNSYEQYF
TGCAGCGTTGAGGGACTAGCGGGAGGTAACTCCTACGAGCAGTACTTC
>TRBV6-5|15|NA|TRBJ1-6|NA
CASSRPQGVNSPLHF
TGTGCCAGCAGCCGACCCCAGGGCGTTAATTCACCCCTCCACTTT
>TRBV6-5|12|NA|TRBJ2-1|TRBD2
CASSRSGTSSFF
TGTGCCAGCAGCCGATCCGGGACTAGTTCGTTCTTC
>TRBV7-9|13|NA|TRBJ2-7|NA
CASSLESIGGKYF
TGTGCCAGCAGCTTAGAAAGCATCGGGGGAAAGTACTTC
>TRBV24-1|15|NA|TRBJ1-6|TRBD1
CAIRQTGGPNSPLHF
TGTGCCATCCGCCAGACAGGGGGACCTAATTCACCCCTCCACTTT
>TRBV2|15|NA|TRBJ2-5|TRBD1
CASRRTGTFAETQYF
TGTGCCAGCAGACGGACAGGGACATTTGCAGAGACCCAGTACTTC
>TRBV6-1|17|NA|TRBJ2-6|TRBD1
CASSEWTGGAGANVLTF
TGTGCCAGCAGTGAATGGACAGGGGGCGCTGGGGCCAACGTCCTGACTTTC
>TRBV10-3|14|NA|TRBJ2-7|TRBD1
CAIRSGTGDYEQYF
TGTGCCATCAGATCCGGGACAGGGGATTACGAGCAGTACTTC
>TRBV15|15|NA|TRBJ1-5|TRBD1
CATSSDRGIYQPQHF
TGTGCCACCAGCAGTGACAGGGGGATATATCAGCCCCAGCATTTT
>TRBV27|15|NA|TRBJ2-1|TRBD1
CASSLQGAFYNEQFF
TGTGCCAGCAGTTTACAGGGGGCCTTTTACAATGAGCAGTTCTTC
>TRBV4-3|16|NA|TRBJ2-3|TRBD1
CASSQSDRGVTDTQYF
TGCGCCAGCAGCCAATCGGACAGGGGAGTCACAGATACGCAGTATTTT
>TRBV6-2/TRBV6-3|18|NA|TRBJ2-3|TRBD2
CASSRPAGLAGATDTQYF
TGTGCCAGCAGTAGGCCCGCGGGACTAGCGGGAGCAACAGATACGCAGTATTTT
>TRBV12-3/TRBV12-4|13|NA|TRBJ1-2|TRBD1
CASSWAGGYGYTF
TGTGCCAGCAGTTGGGCAGGGGGCTATGGCTACACCTTC
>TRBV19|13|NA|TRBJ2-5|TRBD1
CASSGTGEETQYF
TGTGCCAGTTCAGGGACAGGGGAAGAGACCCAGTACTTC
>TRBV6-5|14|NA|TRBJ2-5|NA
CASRRVLRAETQYF
TGTGCCAGCAGAAGGGTTTTGAGGGCGGAGACCCAGTACTTC
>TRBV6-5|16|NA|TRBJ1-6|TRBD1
CASSYSRGQGTSPLHF
TGTGCCAGCAGTTACTCAAGGGGACAGGGGACTTCACCCCTCCACTTT
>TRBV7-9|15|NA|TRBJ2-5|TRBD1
CASSPTGGKWETQYF
TGTGCCAGCAGCCCTACAGGGGGCAAGTGGGAGACCCAGTACTTC
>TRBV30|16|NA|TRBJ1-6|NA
CAWSVPTGLNNSPLHF
TGTGCCTGGAGTGTACCAACAGGGCTTAATAATTCACCCCTCCACTTT
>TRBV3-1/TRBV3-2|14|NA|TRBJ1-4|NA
CASSRGGMDEKLFF
TGTGCCAGCAGCCGGGGGGGTATGGATGAAAAACTGTTTTTT
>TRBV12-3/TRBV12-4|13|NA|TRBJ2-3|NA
CASSFLLTDTQYF
TGTGCCAGCAGTTTTCTCCTCACAGATACGCAGTATTTT
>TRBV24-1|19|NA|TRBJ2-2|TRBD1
CATSDTTGTGALDTGELFF
TGTGCCACCAGTGACACGACCGGGACAGGGGCGCTTGACACCGGGGAGCTGTTTTTT
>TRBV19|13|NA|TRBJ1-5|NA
CASSATGYQPQHF
TGTGCCAGTAGTGCGACAGGATATCAGCCCCAGCATTTT
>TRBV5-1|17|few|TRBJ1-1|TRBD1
CASSSGLRQGMNTEAFF
TGCGCCAGCAGCTCCGGACTCAGACAGGGGATGAACACTGAAGCTTTCTTT
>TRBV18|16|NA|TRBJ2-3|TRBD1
CASSPDRAASTDTQYF
TGTGCCAGCTCACCCGACAGGGCCGCCAGCACAGATACGCAGTATTTT
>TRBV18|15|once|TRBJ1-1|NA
CASSPPYPGGTEAFF
TGTGCCAGCTCACCACCGTACCCAGGAGGAACTGAAGCTTTCTTT
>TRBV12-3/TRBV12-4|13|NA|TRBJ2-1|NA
CASSQKAGKEQFF
TGTGCCAGCAGCCAAAAGGCGGGGAAAGAGCAGTTCTTC
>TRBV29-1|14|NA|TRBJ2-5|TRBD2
CSVGTGTSKETQYF
TGCAGCGTTGGTACCGGGACTAGTAAAGAGACCCAGTACTTC